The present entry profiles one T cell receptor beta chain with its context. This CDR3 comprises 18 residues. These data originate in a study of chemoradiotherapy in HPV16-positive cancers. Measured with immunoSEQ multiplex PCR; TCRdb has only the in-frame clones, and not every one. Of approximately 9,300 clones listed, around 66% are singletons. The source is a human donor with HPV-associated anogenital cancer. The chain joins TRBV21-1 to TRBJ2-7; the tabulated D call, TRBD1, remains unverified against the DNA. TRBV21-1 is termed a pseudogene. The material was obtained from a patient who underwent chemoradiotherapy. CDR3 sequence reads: CASSKLGDRAGASYEQYF. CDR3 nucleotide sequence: TGTGCCAGCAGCAAATTGGGGGACAGGGCTGGGGCGAGCTACGAGCAGTACTTC.